The 14 T cell receptor beta chains given below trace back to one sample, sequenced in a study of CD8+ T cells in alopecia areata. Treatment indicated: oral pan-JAK inhibitor, 5-10 mg twice daily. Extracted RNA was reverse transcribed, and the resulting cDNA served as sequencing template. Sequencing was performed with immunoSEQ multiplex PCR; in TCRdb, only in-frame clones are kept and a portion is missing. This table holds under 200,000 clones, around three fifths found once. The sequences come from CD4+ T cells sorted from blood, collected at week 24, from a patient treated with tofacitinib. These receptors came from a human donor with alopecia areata.

The chain carries TRBV5-6 and TRBJ2-1, with 8 positions matching TRBD2. Germline loops: CDR1 SGHDT, CDR2 YYEEEE. The ends lost 3 bases at V and 9 bases at J; junction bases unmatched: 5. This CDR3 has 13 amino acids. The CDR3 nucleotides are TGTGCCAGCAGCTGGAGCGGACTAGCTGAGCAGTTCTTC. It codes for CASSWSGLAEQFF. The whole variable domain, filled in from reference TRBV5-6 and TRBJ2-1, reads DAGVTQSPTHLIKTRGQQVTLRCSPKSGHDTVSWYQQALGQGPQFIFQYYEEEERQRGNFPDRFSGHQFPNYSSELNVNALLLGDSALYLCASSWSGLAEQFFGPGTRLTVL.

The chain recombines TRBV18 with TRBJ2-7; maybe TRBD1 (5 bases). CDR1 is KGHSH, CDR2 LQKENI, per germline. The CDR3 consists of 14 residues. Trimming removed 6 bases from V and 1 base from J, with 13 bases in between. This CDR3 is CASSPTRVSYEQYF. The CDR3 DNA sequence: TGTGCCAGCTCGCCTACCAGGGTATCCTACGAGCAGTACTTC. Full variable domain (remainder filled in from reference TRBV18 and TRBJ2-7): NAGVMQNPRHLVRRRGQEARLRCSPMKGHSHVYWYRQLPEEGLKFMVYLQKENIIDESGMPKERFSAEFPKEGPSILRIQQVVRGDSAAYFCASSPTRVSYEQYFGPGTRLTVT.

This clone turned up a few times. V gene TRBV2 combines with J gene TRBJ2-1, with a possible D match to TRBD1 (6 bases). Germline-derived CDR1 and CDR2 are SNHLY and FYNNEI. The CDR3 length is 15 residues. V was clipped by 6 bases and J by 4 bases, with 16 bases between them. The CDR3 spells CASRDGTKLYNEQFF. CDR3 nucleotide sequence: TGTGCCAGCAGGGACGGGACAAAACTGTACAATGAGCAGTTCTTC.

This clone was seen only once. The chain recombines TRBV30 with TRBJ2-2; D is ambiguous. Trimming took 0 bases from V and 7 from J, leaving 9 bases between them. Germline V gene sequence: CDR1 GTSNPN, CDR2 SVGIG (reference sequence). The CDR3 runs 13 residues. CDR3 residues: CAWSVNSGGELFF. CDR3 in DNA: TGTGCCTGGAGTGTAAACTCGGGCGGGGAGCTGTTTTTT. Full variable domain (missing parts from reference TRBV30 and TRBJ2-2): SQTIHQWPATLVQPVGSPLSLECTVEGTSNPNLYWYRQAAGRGLQLLFYSVGIGQISSEVPQNLSASRPQDRQFILSSKKLLLSDSGFYLCAWSVNSGGELFFGEGSRLTVL.

V usage is TRBV29-1 and J usage is TRBJ1-5; no clear D. Trimming cost V 6 bases and J 2 bases, with 14 bases left between them. Germline CDR1 is SQVTM and CDR2 is ANQGSEA. The CDR3 has 14 amino acids. DNA for the CDR3: TGCAGCGTGTCGCTGGGGTCGGGCAATCAGCCCCAGCATTTT. It yields the protein CSVSLGSGNQPQHF. The variable domain in full, with the rest retrieved from reference TRBV29-1 and TRBJ1-5, is SAVISQKPSRDICQRGTSLTIQCQVDSQVTMMFWYRQQPGQSLTLIATANQGSEATYESGFVIDKFPISRPNLTFSTLTVSNMSPEDSSIYLCSVSLGSGNQPQHFGDGTRLSIL.

The V gene is TRBV27, the J gene TRBJ2-7; tentatively, D is TRBD1 (6 bases). This CDR3 has 13 residues. Between the trimmed V and J ends, which lost 3 bases and 2 bases, there was a span of 8 bases. Looked up from germline, CDR1 is MNHEY and CDR2 is SMNVEV (reference sequence). DNA for the CDR3: TGTGCCAGCAGTTTCGGGACAACCTACGAGCAGTACTTC. Amino acid sequence: CASSFGTTYEQYF.

This clone has more than one count but fewer than ten. CDR3 protein: CASGMGQDQPQHF. In DNA, the CDR3 is TGTGCCAGCGGGATGGGGCAGGATCAGCCCCAGCATTTT. This rearrangement joins TRBV2 to TRBJ1-5, with D tentatively TRBD1 (5 bases). V lost 8 bases and J 5 bases, leaving 13 bases between the germline ends. The V gene's germline CDR1 is SNHLY and CDR2 FYNNEI. The CDR3 totals 13 residues.

The chain employs TRBV30 and TRBJ1-6; no clear D. The CDR3 spans 13 residues. Per germline, CDR1 GTSNPN and CDR2 SVGIG (reference sequence). Trimming left V 4 bases short and J 9 bases short, with 13 bases between. CDR3 sequence reads: CAWTIDPSSPLHF. The DNA of the CDR3 is TGTGCCTGGACCATAGACCCGTCTTCACCCCTCCACTTT.

This clone was found many times. The gene calls are TRBV7-9 and TRBJ1-1, with D uncertain. The CDR3 covers 14 residues. CDR1 and CDR2 (germline): SEHNR, FQNEAQ (reference sequence). V was clipped by 1 base and J by 5 bases, with 11 bases between them. CDR3 sequence (DNA): TGTGCCAGCAGCTTAGGAGGTTTGGGGACTGAAGCTTTCTTT. Residues: CASSLGGLGTEAFF.

The chain is built from TRBV11-3 and TRBJ2-3; no reliable D call. V was pared by 5 bases and J by 6 bases, with 9 bases between. The CDR3 has 12 amino acids. CDR1 is SGHNT, CDR2 YENEEA, per germline. The CDR3 is CASSPTEDTQYF. In DNA, the CDR3 is TGTGCCAGCAGCCCTACAGAGGATACGCAGTATTTT. Supplemented by reference TRBV11-3 and TRBJ2-3, the full variable domain reads EAGVVQSPRYKIIEKKQPVAFWCNPISGHNTLYWYLQNLGQGPELLIRYENEEAVDDSQLPKDRFSAERLKGVDSTLKIQPAELGDSAVYLCASSPTEDTQYFGPGTRLTVL.

The V and J genes are TRBV30 and TRBJ2-6, with no clear D. The germline CDR1 and CDR2 sequences are GTSNPN and SVGIG (reference sequence). The CDR3 consists of 12 residues. CDR3 nucleotide sequence: TGTGGCCGGGCCTCTGGGGCCAACGTCCTGACTTTC. Translating gives CGRASGANVLTF.

This clone was seen more than once but under ten times. This sequence joins TRBV5-1 and TRBJ1-4, with D unclear. V gave up 4 bases and J gave up 0 bases, with 13 bases separating them. Germline V CDR1 and CDR2: SGHRS, YFSETQ. This CDR3 comprises 16 residues. CDR3 sequence (DNA): TGCGCCAGCAGCCGTCGGGCGGGTGCAACTAATGAAAAACTGTTTTTT. Amino acids: CASSRRAGATNEKLFF.

The chain employs TRBV5-1 and TRBJ1-2; the D gene is possibly TRBD1 (5 bases). The CDR3 totals 17 residues. CDR1 is SGHRS, CDR2 YFSETQ, per germline. V lost 0 bases and J lost 4, with 19 bases in between. CDR3 in DNA: TGCGCCAGCAGCTTGGGGCAGGAAAGGGGCTTAGTCTATGGCTACACCTTC. This sequence encodes CASSLGQERGLVYGYTF.

The chain carries TRBV11-2 and TRBJ2-7, with TRBD1 identical over 8 bases. Trimming at V came to 5 bases and at J to 1 base, leaving 10 bases not matched to a gene. Germline CDR1 reads SGHAT; CDR2 reads FQNNGV. CDR3 length equals 16 residues. In DNA, the CDR3 is TGTGCCAGCAGCCCCCGACAGGGGTTAAAGTCCTACGAGCAGTACTTC. Protein: CASSPRQGLKSYEQYF. The variable domain in full, completed from reference TRBV11-2 and TRBJ2-7, reads EAGVAQSPRYKIIEKRQSVAFWCNPISGHATLYWYQQILGQGPKLLIQFQNNGVVDDSQLPKDRFSAERLKGVDSTLKIQPAKLEDSAVYLCASSPRQGLKSYEQYFGPGTRLTVT.